This T cell receptor beta chain was documented in a study of cytomegalovirus exposure and HLA in healthy donors. Use of 60 Vbeta and 13 Jbeta primers characterized the PCR. Some clones are missing from TCRdb's copy, which holds only in-frame ones; the method was immunoSEQ multiplex PCR. In the table there are roughly 200,000 clones, roughly four fifths of which are singletons. For this clone: Its antigen is unknown.

Study outcomes and limitations: TCR beta sequences reportedly predicted most subjects' HLA-A and HLA-B alleles accurately.

Sequenced sample: PBMCs. The receptor was derived from a man aged 30-40 years in good health and CMV-seronegative.

In DNA form, the CDR3 reads TGTGCCAGCAGCTTAGAGACTAGCGGGATTCTTAACTACGAGCAGTACTTC. Protein: CASSLETSGILNYEQYF. V usage is TRBV11-2 and J usage is TRBJ2-7; 11 nucleotides line up with TRBD2. The V and J ends lost 0 bases and 3 bases, in that order; junction bases with no gene match: 7. This CDR3 is 17 amino acids long. Germline V gene lookup returns CDR1 SGHAT and CDR2 FQNNGV.